The sequence of this TCR beta chain was determined in a study of cytomegalovirus exposure and HLA in healthy donors. V shed 4 bases and J shed 4 bases, with 11 bases lying between them. Germline lookup yields CDR1 SGHKS and CDR2 YYEKEE (reference sequence). This CDR3 spans 13 amino acids. Researchers ran the PCR with 60 Vbeta and 13 Jbeta primers. The assay was immunoSEQ multiplex PCR, and TCRdb's table has in-frame clones only and misses some. The sample consists of 100,000 or so clones, around two thirds of them appearing once. The V and J genes are TRBV5-5 and TRBJ1-2, with TRBD1 as a possible D gene (6 bases). This TCR derives from a human donor in good health. The material sequenced was PBMCs. The CDR3 nucleotides are TGTGCCAGCAGCACGGGACACTTCTATGGCTACACCTTC. Encoded protein: CASSTGHFYGYTF.